A selection of T cell receptor beta chains follows, all from one sample in a study of T cells after yellow fever vaccination. MiXCR, run by TCRdb on the 5' RACE reads, gives a single entry per CDR3 protein. The sample lists about 630,000 distinct CDR3 sequences, 9% to 15% occurring once. The specimen was PBMCs, collected on the day of the yellow fever booster vaccination. These receptors all stem from a man aged 25 to 40 who received the YFV17D yellow fever vaccine. CDR3s include the opening cysteine and the closing phenylalanine or tryptophan. D genes are given only for firm matches. Not all rows give a size; the values are once, few, many and, for expanded clones, a class.

j_call: TRBJ1-3; clone_size: few; d_call: NA; cdr3_length: 15; v_call: TRBV18; cdr3_aa: CASSPPYVAGNTIYF; cdr3_nt: TGTGCCAGCTCACCACCCTACGTAGCCGGAAACACCATATATTTT
j_call: TRBJ2-3; clone_size: NA; d_call: NA; cdr3_length: 14; v_call: TRBV3-1; cdr3_aa: CASSTGLLVNTQYF; cdr3_nt: TGTGCCAGCAGTACGGGACTCCTGGTTAATACGCAGTATTTT
j_call: TRBJ2-7; clone_size: NA; d_call: NA; cdr3_length: 13; v_call: TRBV29-1; cdr3_aa: CSVRHSSALQQYF; cdr3_nt: TGCAGCGTTAGACACAGCTCCGCCCTCCAGCAGTACTTC
j_call: TRBJ2-1; clone_size: few; d_call: TRBD2; cdr3_length: 17; v_call: TRBV3-1; cdr3_aa: CASSQALGLAGSNEQFF; cdr3_nt: TGTGCCAGCAGCCAAGCCCTCGGACTAGCGGGAAGCAATGAGCAGTTCTTC
j_call: TRBJ2-3; clone_size: many; d_call: NA; cdr3_length: 13; v_call: TRBV7-2; cdr3_aa: CASSFGGGDTQYF; cdr3_nt: TGTGCCAGCAGCTTTGGAGGAGGAGATACGCAGTATTTT
j_call: TRBJ1-1; clone_size: NA; d_call: NA; cdr3_length: 14; v_call: TRBV12-3/TRBV12-4; cdr3_aa: CASSLGRWGTEAFF; cdr3_nt: TGTGCCAGCAGTTTAGGCCGTTGGGGCACTGAAGCTTTCTTT
j_call: TRBJ2-5; clone_size: NA; d_call: TRBD2; cdr3_length: 15; v_call: TRBV7-8; cdr3_aa: CASSILAGGEETQYF; cdr3_nt: TGTGCCAGCAGCATACTAGCGGGAGGGGAGGAGACCCAGTACTTC
j_call: TRBJ1-1; clone_size: few; d_call: NA; cdr3_length: 15; v_call: TRBV6-5; cdr3_aa: CASSYSMGGNTEAFF; cdr3_nt: TGTGCCAGCAGTTACTCGATGGGCGGGAACACTGAAGCTTTCTTT
j_call: TRBJ2-1; clone_size: NA; d_call: TRBD2; cdr3_length: 15; v_call: TRBV20-1; cdr3_aa: CSARDGSGSTSEQFF; cdr3_nt: TGCAGTGCTAGAGATGGGAGCGGGAGTACCTCAGAGCAGTTCTTC
j_call: TRBJ2-3; clone_size: NA; d_call: TRBD2; cdr3_length: 13; v_call: TRBV2; cdr3_aa: CASTSGREGTQYF; cdr3_nt: TGTGCCAGCACCTCCGGCAGGGAGGGTACGCAGTATTTT
j_call: TRBJ1-1; clone_size: many; d_call: NA; cdr3_length: 12; v_call: TRBV11-2; cdr3_aa: CASSSLDTEAFF; cdr3_nt: TGTGCCAGCAGCTCGTTGGACACTGAAGCTTTCTTT
j_call: TRBJ2-5; clone_size: few; d_call: NA; cdr3_length: 14; v_call: TRBV7-3; cdr3_aa: CASSLMGAAETQYF; cdr3_nt: TGTGCCAGCAGCTTAATGGGGGCGGCAGAGACCCAGTACTTC
j_call: TRBJ2-5; clone_size: NA; d_call: NA; cdr3_length: 15; v_call: TRBV15; cdr3_aa: CATSRDYSRQETQYF; cdr3_nt: TGTGCCACCAGCAGAGATTACTCGCGCCAAGAGACCCAGTACTTC
j_call: TRBJ2-7; clone_size: few; d_call: TRBD2; cdr3_length: 16; v_call: TRBV20-1; cdr3_aa: CSAPGTSGRPVYEQYF; cdr3_nt: TGCAGTGCGCCCGGGACTAGCGGGCGGCCTGTCTACGAGCAGTACTTC
j_call: TRBJ1-4; clone_size: few; d_call: NA; cdr3_length: 18; v_call: TRBV6-1; cdr3_aa: CASSERALIRATNEKLFF; cdr3_nt: TGTGCCAGCAGTGAAAGGGCGCTAATAAGGGCAACTAATGAAAAACTGTTTTTT
j_call: TRBJ2-1; clone_size: few; d_call: TRBD2; cdr3_length: 14; v_call: TRBV5-1; cdr3_aa: CASSTASGDNEQFF; cdr3_nt: TGCGCCAGCAGCACCGCTAGCGGAGACAATGAGCAGTTCTTC
j_call: TRBJ2-1; clone_size: NA; d_call: TRBD2; cdr3_length: 15; v_call: TRBV5-1; cdr3_aa: CASSLLAEADNEQFF; cdr3_nt: TGCGCCAGCAGCTTACTAGCGGAGGCGGATAATGAGCAGTTCTTC
j_call: TRBJ2-7; clone_size: NA; d_call: NA; cdr3_length: 16; v_call: TRBV5-1; cdr3_aa: CASSRQYDRRGYEQYF; cdr3_nt: TGCGCCAGCAGCCGCCAATATGATAGGCGGGGCTACGAGCAGTACTTC
j_call: TRBJ2-7; clone_size: many; d_call: TRBD1; cdr3_length: 12; v_call: TRBV20-1; cdr3_aa: CSASQGAYEQYF; cdr3_nt: TGCAGCGCCTCCCAGGGGGCCTACGAGCAGTACTTC
j_call: TRBJ2-3; clone_size: NA; d_call: TRBD2; cdr3_length: 16; v_call: TRBV20-1; cdr3_aa: CCASSPAGGFADTQYF; cdr3_nt: TGCTGTGCTAGCTCCCCGGCGGGAGGGTTCGCAGATACGCAGTATTTT
j_call: TRBJ2-7; clone_size: few; d_call: NA; cdr3_length: 9; v_call: TRBV20-1; cdr3_aa: CSASREQYF; cdr3_nt: TGCAGTGCTAGTCGCGAGCAGTACTTC
j_call: TRBJ2-5; clone_size: few; d_call: TRBD2; cdr3_length: 18; v_call: TRBV25-1; cdr3_aa: CASSEGRGGSTLQETQYF; cdr3_nt: TGTGCCAGCAGTGAGGGGCGAGGCGGGAGTACGCTTCAAGAGACCCAGTACTTC
j_call: TRBJ2-2; clone_size: many; d_call: NA; cdr3_length: 16; v_call: TRBV7-6; cdr3_aa: CASSLQTGSNTGELFF; cdr3_nt: TGTGCCAGCAGCTTGCAGACAGGTTCGAACACCGGGGAGCTGTTTTTT
j_call: TRBJ2-3; clone_size: few; d_call: TRBD2; cdr3_length: 16; v_call: TRBV27; cdr3_aa: CASSWRLAGVVDTQYF; cdr3_nt: TGTGCCAGCAGCTGGAGACTAGCGGGAGTAGTAGATACGCAGTATTTT
j_call: TRBJ2-5; clone_size: few; d_call: NA; cdr3_length: 13; v_call: TRBV29-1; cdr3_aa: CSVSPGPGETQYF; cdr3_nt: TGCAGCGTTTCACCGGGGCCTGGAGAGACCCAGTACTTC
j_call: TRBJ2-1; clone_size: few; d_call: TRBD2; cdr3_length: 19; v_call: TRBV6-5; cdr3_aa: CASSSGTSGSSGPYNEQFF; cdr3_nt: TGTGCCAGCAGTTCCGGGACTAGCGGGAGTTCGGGGCCCTACAATGAGCAGTTCTTC
j_call: TRBJ1-2; clone_size: NA; d_call: TRBD1; cdr3_length: 16; v_call: TRBV6-5; cdr3_aa: CASSYGLDRGFRGYTF; cdr3_nt: TGTGCCAGCAGTTACGGCCTGGACAGGGGCTTTAGGGGCTACACCTTC
j_call: TRBJ2-3; clone_size: NA; d_call: NA; cdr3_length: 10; v_call: TRBV11-2; cdr3_aa: CASEGNTQYF; cdr3_nt: TGTGCCAGCGAGGGAAATACGCAGTATTTT
j_call: TRBJ2-2; clone_size: NA; d_call: TRBD2; cdr3_length: 16; v_call: TRBV5-5; cdr3_aa: CASSLGASGSTGELFF; cdr3_nt: TGTGCCAGCAGCTTGGGGGCTAGCGGGAGCACCGGGGAGCTGTTTTTT
j_call: TRBJ1-6; clone_size: NA; d_call: NA; cdr3_length: 16; v_call: TRBV5-1; cdr3_aa: CASSFGGVGTSSPLHF; cdr3_nt: TGCGCCAGCAGCTTCGGCGGGGTGGGGACGAGTTCACCCCTCCACTTT
j_call: TRBJ1-1; clone_size: NA; d_call: TRBD1; cdr3_length: 14; v_call: TRBV14; cdr3_aa: CASSQTGGWTEAFF; cdr3_nt: TGTGCCAGCAGCCAAACAGGGGGCTGGACTGAAGCTTTCTTT
j_call: TRBJ1-2; clone_size: few; d_call: TRBD1; cdr3_length: 15; v_call: TRBV20-1; cdr3_aa: CSARDPDRVVRGYTF; cdr3_nt: TGCAGTGCTAGAGATCCGGACAGGGTAGTAAGAGGCTACACCTTC
j_call: TRBJ2-7; clone_size: few; d_call: NA; cdr3_length: 11; v_call: TRBV3-1; cdr3_aa: CASSQTAGLYF; cdr3_nt: TGTGCCAGCAGCCAGACCGCGGGGCTTTACTTC
j_call: TRBJ2-5; clone_size: NA; d_call: NA; cdr3_length: 15; v_call: TRBV7-6; cdr3_aa: CASSPGQHHQETQYF; cdr3_nt: TGTGCCAGCAGCCCCGGACAGCACCACCAAGAGACCCAGTACTTC
j_call: TRBJ2-5; clone_size: NA; d_call: NA; cdr3_length: 13; v_call: TRBV7-9; cdr3_aa: CASSQWSFETQYF; cdr3_nt: TGTGCCAGCAGCCAGTGGAGTTTTGAGACCCAGTACTTC
j_call: TRBJ2-3; clone_size: many; d_call: NA; cdr3_length: 13; v_call: TRBV12-3/TRBV12-4; cdr3_aa: CASSPGRTDTQYF; cdr3_nt: TGTGCCAGCAGTCCCGGAAGAACAGATACGCAGTATTTT
j_call: TRBJ2-1; clone_size: NA; d_call: NA; cdr3_length: 15; v_call: TRBV12-3/TRBV12-4; cdr3_aa: CASSLKTGQYNEQFF; cdr3_nt: TGTGCCAGCAGTTTAAAGACGGGCCAGTACAATGAGCAGTTCTTC
j_call: TRBJ2-1; clone_size: NA; d_call: NA; cdr3_length: 14; v_call: TRBV14; cdr3_aa: CASSHSVKKGEQFF; cdr3_nt: TGTGCCAGCAGCCATTCAGTTAAGAAGGGAGAGCAGTTCTTC
j_call: TRBJ1-5; clone_size: NA; d_call: NA; cdr3_length: 13; v_call: TRBV27; cdr3_aa: CASTGDLNQPQHF; cdr3_nt: TGTGCCAGCACCGGGGATTTAAATCAGCCCCAGCATTTT
j_call: TRBJ1-5; clone_size: NA; d_call: TRBD1; cdr3_length: 16; v_call: TRBV6-2/TRBV6-3; cdr3_aa: CASREDREGYNQPQHF; cdr3_nt: TGTGCCAGCAGGGAGGACAGGGAGGGGTACAATCAGCCCCAGCATTTT
j_call: TRBJ2-1; clone_size: NA; d_call: TRBD1; cdr3_length: 19; v_call: TRBV18; cdr3_aa: CASSRPRPGQSYSYNEQFF; cdr3_nt: TGTGCCAGCTCCCGACCGAGACCGGGACAGTCCTACTCCTACAATGAGCAGTTCTTC
j_call: TRBJ2-7; clone_size: NA; d_call: NA; cdr3_length: 14; v_call: TRBV27; cdr3_aa: CASSPTEVDYEQYF; cdr3_nt: TGTGCCAGCAGTCCGACAGAGGTTGACTACGAGCAGTACTTC
j_call: TRBJ2-1; clone_size: NA; d_call: NA; cdr3_length: 15; v_call: TRBV7-2; cdr3_aa: CASSLVGAEYNEQFF; cdr3_nt: TGTGCCAGCAGCTTAGTTGGTGCGGAGTACAATGAGCAGTTCTTC
j_call: TRBJ1-1; clone_size: few; d_call: NA; cdr3_length: 15; v_call: TRBV4-2; cdr3_aa: CASSQEETRISEAFF; cdr3_nt: TGTGCCAGCAGCCAAGAGGAGACACGGATCTCTGAAGCTTTCTTT
j_call: TRBJ1-6; clone_size: NA; d_call: NA; cdr3_length: 12; v_call: TRBV20-1; cdr3_aa: CSSSSYNSPLHF; cdr3_nt: TGCAGTTCGAGCTCCTATAATTCACCCCTCCACTTT
j_call: TRBJ2-4; clone_size: few; d_call: TRBD2; cdr3_length: 18; v_call: TRBV6-1; cdr3_aa: CASSESGTSGIAKNIQYF; cdr3_nt: TGTGCCAGCAGTGAAAGCGGGACTAGCGGGATAGCCAAAAACATTCAGTACTTC
j_call: TRBJ2-7; clone_size: NA; d_call: NA; cdr3_length: 15; v_call: TRBV25-1; cdr3_aa: CASSDISRSSYEQYF; cdr3_nt: TGTGCCAGCAGTGATATTAGCAGGTCCTCCTACGAGCAGTACTTC
j_call: TRBJ2-4; clone_size: few; d_call: NA; cdr3_length: 14; v_call: TRBV5-4; cdr3_aa: CASSFRGAKNIQYF; cdr3_nt: TGTGCCAGCAGCTTCAGGGGCGCCAAAAACATTCAGTACTTC
j_call: TRBJ2-3; clone_size: NA; d_call: NA; cdr3_length: 13; v_call: TRBV10-3; cdr3_aa: CAITQRETDTQYF; cdr3_nt: TGTGCCATTACGCAAAGGGAGACAGATACGCAGTATTTT
j_call: TRBJ1-2; clone_size: NA; d_call: NA; cdr3_length: 15; v_call: TRBV6-2/TRBV6-3; cdr3_aa: CASSPGLGGIYGYTF; cdr3_nt: TGTGCCAGCAGCCCAGGCCTAGGCGGAATTTATGGCTACACCTTC
j_call: TRBJ1-5; clone_size: NA; d_call: TRBD1; cdr3_length: 15; v_call: TRBV19; cdr3_aa: CASSRYGTDHRPQHF; cdr3_nt: TGTGCCAGTAGCCGGTACGGGACAGATCATAGGCCCCAGCATTTT
j_call: TRBJ2-7; clone_size: NA; d_call: NA; cdr3_length: 13; v_call: TRBV18; cdr3_aa: CASSPQGRSEQYF; cdr3_nt: TGTGCCAGCTCACCACAGGGCAGGAGCGAGCAGTACTTC
j_call: TRBJ2-7; clone_size: few; d_call: NA; cdr3_length: 14; v_call: TRBV19; cdr3_aa: CASSIPGGLFGQYF; cdr3_nt: TGTGCCAGTAGTATCCCTGGCGGCCTCTTCGGGCAGTACTTC